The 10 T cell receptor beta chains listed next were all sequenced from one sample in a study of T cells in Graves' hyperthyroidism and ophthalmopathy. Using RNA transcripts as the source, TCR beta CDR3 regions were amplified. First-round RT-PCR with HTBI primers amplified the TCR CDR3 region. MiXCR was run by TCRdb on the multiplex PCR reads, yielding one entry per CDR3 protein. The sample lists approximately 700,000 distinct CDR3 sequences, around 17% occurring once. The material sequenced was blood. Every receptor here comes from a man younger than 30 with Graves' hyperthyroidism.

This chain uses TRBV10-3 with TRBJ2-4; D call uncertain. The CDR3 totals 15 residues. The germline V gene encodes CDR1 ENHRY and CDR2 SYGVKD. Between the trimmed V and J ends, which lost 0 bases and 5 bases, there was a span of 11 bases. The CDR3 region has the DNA TGTGCCATCAGTGAGTCGAAGGTGGCGGAAAACATTCAGTACTTC. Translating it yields CAISESKVAENIQYF.

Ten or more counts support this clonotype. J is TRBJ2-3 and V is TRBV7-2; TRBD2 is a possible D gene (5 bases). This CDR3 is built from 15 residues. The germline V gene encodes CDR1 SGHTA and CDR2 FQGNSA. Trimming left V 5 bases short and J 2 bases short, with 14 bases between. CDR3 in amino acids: CASSLFSVNTDTQYF. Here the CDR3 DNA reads TGTGCCAGCAGCCTGTTTAGCGTCAACACAGATACGCAGTATTTT.

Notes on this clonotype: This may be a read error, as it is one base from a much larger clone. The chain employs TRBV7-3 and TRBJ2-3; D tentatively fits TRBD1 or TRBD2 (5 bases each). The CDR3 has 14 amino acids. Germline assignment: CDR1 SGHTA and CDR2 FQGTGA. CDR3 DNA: TGTGCCAGCAGCGCGGCCGGGGCCACAGATACGGAGTATTTT. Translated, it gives CASSAAGATDTEYF.

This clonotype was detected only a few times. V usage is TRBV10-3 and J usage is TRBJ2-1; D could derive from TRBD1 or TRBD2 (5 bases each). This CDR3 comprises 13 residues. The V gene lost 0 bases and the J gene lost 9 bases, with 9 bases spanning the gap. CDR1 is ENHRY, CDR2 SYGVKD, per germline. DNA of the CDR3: TGTGCCATCAGTGAGTCAGCAGGGAGTGAGCAGTTCTTC. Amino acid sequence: CAISESAGSEQFF.

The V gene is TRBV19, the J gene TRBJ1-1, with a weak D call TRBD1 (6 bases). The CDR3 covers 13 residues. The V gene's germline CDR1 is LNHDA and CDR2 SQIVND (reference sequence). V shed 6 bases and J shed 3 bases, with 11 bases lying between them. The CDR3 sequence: CASSHRGDTEAFF. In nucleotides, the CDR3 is TGTGCCAGTAGCCATAGGGGGGACACTGAAGCTTTCTTT.

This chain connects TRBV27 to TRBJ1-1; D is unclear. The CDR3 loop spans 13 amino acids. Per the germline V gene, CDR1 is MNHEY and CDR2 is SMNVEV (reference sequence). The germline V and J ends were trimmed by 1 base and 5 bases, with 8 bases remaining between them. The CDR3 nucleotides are TGTGCCAGCAGTTTATGGGGTAGGACTGAAGCTTTCTTT. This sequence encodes CASSLWGRTEAFF.

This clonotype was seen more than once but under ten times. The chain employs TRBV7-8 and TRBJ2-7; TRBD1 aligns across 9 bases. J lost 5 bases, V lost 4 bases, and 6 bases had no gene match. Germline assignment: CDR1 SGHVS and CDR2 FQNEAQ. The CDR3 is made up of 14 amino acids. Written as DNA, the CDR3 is TGTGCCAGCAGCTACCGGGACAGGGTGGACGAGCAGTACTTC. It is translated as CASSYRDRVDEQYF.

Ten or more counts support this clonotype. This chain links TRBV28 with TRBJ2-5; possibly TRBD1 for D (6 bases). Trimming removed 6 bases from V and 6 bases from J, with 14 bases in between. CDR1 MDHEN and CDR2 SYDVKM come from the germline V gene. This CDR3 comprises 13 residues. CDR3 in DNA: TGTGCCAGCAGATCTCTTAGGGGGAAGACCCAGTACTTC. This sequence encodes CASRSLRGKTQYF.

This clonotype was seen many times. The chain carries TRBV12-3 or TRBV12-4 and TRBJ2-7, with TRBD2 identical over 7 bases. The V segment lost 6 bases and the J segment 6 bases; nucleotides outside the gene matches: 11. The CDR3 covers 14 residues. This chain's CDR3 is CASSLGAGASEQYF. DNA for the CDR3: TGTGCCAGCAGCCTCGGGGCGGGAGCATCCGAGCAGTACTTC.

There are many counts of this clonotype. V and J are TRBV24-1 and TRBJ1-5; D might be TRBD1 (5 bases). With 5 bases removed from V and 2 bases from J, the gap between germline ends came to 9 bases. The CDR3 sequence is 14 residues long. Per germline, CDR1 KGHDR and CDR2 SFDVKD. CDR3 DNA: TGTGCCACCAGTGGGCCGACAGGCAATCAGCCCCAGCATTTT. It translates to CATSGPTGNQPQHF.